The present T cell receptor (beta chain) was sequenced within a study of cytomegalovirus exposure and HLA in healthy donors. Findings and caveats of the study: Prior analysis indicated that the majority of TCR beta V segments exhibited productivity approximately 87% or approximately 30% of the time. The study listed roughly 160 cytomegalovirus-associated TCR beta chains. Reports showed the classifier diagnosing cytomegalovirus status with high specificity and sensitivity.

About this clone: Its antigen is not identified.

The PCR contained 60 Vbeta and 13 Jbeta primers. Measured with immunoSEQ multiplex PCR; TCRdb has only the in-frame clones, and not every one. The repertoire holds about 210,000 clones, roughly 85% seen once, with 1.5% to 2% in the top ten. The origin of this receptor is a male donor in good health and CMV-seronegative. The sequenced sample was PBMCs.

CDR3 DNA sequence: TGTGCCAGCAGAACCTACTACGAGCAGTACTTC. As protein: CASRTYYEQYF. V gene TRBV6-6 combines with J gene TRBJ2-7; D remains ambiguous. The CDR3 is 11 amino acids. Germline CDR1 and CDR2: MNHNY and SVGAGI (reference sequence). V was shortened by 6 bases and J by 3 bases, with 6 bases between the two germline ends.